The 21 T cell receptor beta chains listed next were all sequenced from one sample in a study of T cell responses to AZD1222 COVID-19 vaccine. Sequencing used immunoSEQ multiplex PCR; TCRdb keeps in-frame clones, though not all of them. The sample includes roughly 150,000 clones, 90% of them seen just once. The source was peripheral blood, collected 28 days after the second AZD1222 dose. Receptor source: an adult who received the AZD1222 COVID-19 vaccine.

The genes are TRBV5-1 and TRBJ2-3; a weak D match, TRBD2 (5 bases). CDR1 and CDR2 (germline): SGHRS, YFSETQ. The CDR3 is 15 residues long. V dropped 4 bases and J dropped 0 bases, with 12 bases sitting between them. CDR3 in DNA: TGCGCCAGCAGCCTCACTAGTACTAGCACAGATACGCAGTATTTT. This encodes CASSLTSTSTDTQYF.

This chain connects TRBV28 to TRBJ1-6, with 10 bases fitting TRBD1. Germline V gene lookup returns CDR1 MDHEN and CDR2 SYDVKM. The CDR3 has 16 residues. The junction had 7 bases not matched to a gene; V was cut back by 1 base and J by 10 bases. The CDR3 region is CASSLSTGGWGSPLHF. CDR3 sequence (DNA): TGTGCCAGCAGTTTATCGACAGGGGGCTGGGGATCACCCCTCCACTTT.

The chain combines TRBV4-2 with TRBJ2-1; the match to TRBD1 covers 8 bases. Germline V lookup: CDR1 LGHNA, CDR2 YNFKEQ. This CDR3 region has 16 residues. V shed 3 bases, J shed 3 bases, and the junction held 7 bases outside the gene matches. The DNA of the CDR3 is TGTGCCAGCAGCCACGGCGGGACAGGAAACTACAATGAGCAGTTCTTC. Protein product: CASSHGGTGNYNEQFF.

V and J are TRBV7-9 and TRBJ2-2, with 14 positions matching TRBD2. The CDR3 is 16 amino acids. With 7 bases clipped from V and 7 bases from J, the junction kept 8 bases outside the gene matches. Germline CDR1 is SEHNR and CDR2 is FQNEAQ (reference sequence). The CDR3 DNA is TGTGCCAGCACCCCGGGACTAGCGGGGGCCGGCGGGGAGCTGTTTTTT. This gives the protein CASTPGLAGAGGELFF.

The chain has TRBV7-9 and TRBJ2-3; no clear D. Germline lookup yields CDR1 SEHNR and CDR2 FQNEAQ (reference sequence). Trimming took 3 bases from V and 3 from J, leaving 16 bases between them. This CDR3 region has 16 residues. The CDR3 DNA reads as TGTGCCAGCAGCTTCAAACCTGGAGCACCGACAGATACGCAGTATTTT. As protein: CASSFKPGAPTDTQYF.

The rearrangement links TRBV2 to TRBJ1-1; D gene unclear. Germline CDR1 reads SNHLY; CDR2 reads FYNNEI. This CDR3 contains 15 residues. Trimming removed 0 bases from V and 0 bases from J, with 8 bases in between. The CDR3 protein is CASSEARQMNTEAFF. The CDR3, as DNA: TGTGCCAGCAGTGAAGCGCGGCAGATGAACACTGAAGCTTTCTTT.

The rearrangement uses TRBV6-2 or TRBV6-3 and TRBJ1-3; perhaps TRBD1 as D (5 bases). The germline CDR1 and CDR2 sequences are MNHEY and SVGEGT. Trimming took off 2 bases at V and 0 bases at J, with 11 bases between the two ends. The length of the CDR3 is 16 residues. This CDR3 is CASSYPTALSGNTIYF. In DNA, the CDR3 is TGTGCCAGCAGTTACCCGACAGCTCTCTCTGGAAACACCATATATTTT.

The chain carries TRBV2 and TRBJ2-3; D not certain. This CDR3 is 14 amino acids long. V was clipped by 7 bases and J by 0 bases, with 11 bases between them. Germline CDR1 is SNHLY and CDR2 is FYNNEI. This CDR3 is CASMPGWSTDTQYF. As DNA, the CDR3 is TGTGCCAGCATGCCAGGCTGGAGCACAGATACGCAGTATTTT.

This chain connects TRBV28 to TRBJ1-2, with a possible D match to TRBD1 (6 bases). The V gene's germline CDR1 is MDHEN and CDR2 SYDVKM. The ends were cut back, 4 bases at V and 0 bases at J, with 15 bases in the middle. This CDR3 is built from 16 residues. CDR3 sequence reads: CASSSPSTGPNYGYTF. Written as DNA, the CDR3 is TGTGCCAGCAGTTCCCCGTCGACAGGCCCTAACTATGGCTACACCTTC.

The V call is TRBV7-9, the J call TRBJ2-5; possibly TRBD1 or TRBD2 for D (5 bases each). The germline CDR1 and CDR2 sequences are SEHNR and FQNEAQ (reference sequence). This CDR3 is 16 amino acids long. V was shortened by 3 bases and J by 4 bases, with 18 bases between the two germline ends. The CDR3 protein is CASSFLAPRGSETQYF. The CDR3 nucleotides are TGTGCCAGCAGCTTTCTAGCCCCGAGGGGATCAGAGACCCAGTACTTC.

This CDR3 reads CASSQTGALAYEQYF. Written as DNA, the CDR3 is TGTGCCAGCAGTCAAACGGGAGCCTTGGCCTACGAGCAGTACTTC. This chain joins TRBV27 and TRBJ2-7, with D possibly matching TRBD2 (6 bases). Trimming removed 5 bases at V and 2 bases at J, with 16 bases between. CDR1 is MNHEY, CDR2 SMNVEV, per germline (reference sequence). The CDR3 is 15 residues long.

J is TRBJ1-2 and V is TRBV7-6; D possibly corresponds to TRBD1 (6 bases). Trimming shortened V by 3 bases and J by 6 bases, and 20 bases separated the two germline ends. Germline CDR1 is SGHVS and CDR2 is FNYEAQ. There are 16 residues in the CDR3. The CDR3 DNA reads TGTGCCAGCAGCTTCACATCTACTACAGGGAAGGATGGCTACACCTTC. Encoded protein: CASSFTSTTGKDGYTF.

V usage is TRBV9 and J usage is TRBJ1-3; D is unresolved. V was shortened by 0 bases and J by 0 bases, with 10 bases between the two germline ends. The germline V gene has CDR1 SGDLS and CDR2 YYNGEE. The CDR3 runs 16 residues. The CDR3 reads CASSVGGRNSGNTIYF. CDR3 nucleotides: TGTGCCAGCAGCGTAGGGGGTAGGAACTCTGGAAACACCATATATTTT.

The chain uses TRBV4-1 and TRBJ1-1; TRBD1 might be the D (5 bases). The CDR3 has 14 amino acids. CDR1 MGHRA and CDR2 YSYEKL come from the germline V gene. V lost 4 bases and J lost 1, with 10 bases in between. Here the CDR3 DNA reads TGCGCCAGCAGCCCCTCCGGGGGGAACACTGAAGCTTTCTTT. It is translated as CASSPSGGNTEAFF.

This rearrangement joins TRBV11-2 to TRBJ2-5, with D tentatively TRBD1 (5 bases). Germline values: CDR1 SGHAT, CDR2 FQNNGV. Trimming shortened V by 5 bases and J by 7 bases, and 14 bases separated the two germline ends. The length of the CDR3 is 13 residues. Written as DNA, the CDR3 is TGTGCCAGCAGCCCCACAGGTCCGGGGACCCAGTACTTC. The encoded protein is CASSPTGPGTQYF.

The V gene is TRBV6-5, the J gene TRBJ1-2; TRBD1 agrees at 7 bases. V shed 7 bases and J 4 bases; nucleotides not matched to a gene: 9. This CDR3 has 14 amino acids. Germline V gives CDR1 MNHEY, CDR2 SVGAGI. The CDR3 spells CASTPAGTAYGYTF. The CDR3 DNA is TGTGCCAGCACCCCAGCCGGGACAGCCTATGGCTACACCTTC.

This clone was recorded only once. The chain has TRBV28 and TRBJ2-4; the match to TRBD2 covers 8 bases. Looked up from germline, CDR1 is MDHEN and CDR2 is SYDVKM. Trimming took 3 bases from V and 0 from J; bases not matched to a gene: 10. The CDR3 has 18 residues. The CDR3 is CASSLDFGGEGAKNIQYF. The CDR3 DNA reads as TGTGCCAGCAGTTTGGATTTCGGGGGGGAGGGAGCCAAAAACATTCAGTACTTC.

This rearrangement joins TRBV29-1 to TRBJ2-1; D is perhaps TRBD2 (7 bases). The CDR3 consists of 18 residues. The V and J ends lost 8 bases and 0 bases respectively, with 26 bases between them. The germline gives CDR1 SQVTM, CDR2 ANQGSEA. This CDR3 is CSIRDTRGVVSSYNEQFF. The DNA for the CDR3 is TGCAGCATCCGGGACACCCGGGGGGTAGTAAGCTCCTACAATGAGCAGTTCTTC.

This chain links TRBV2 with TRBJ1-5; D gene uncertain. This CDR3 region has 13 residues. Trimming shortened V by 3 bases and J by 2 bases, and 5 bases separated the two germline ends. Germline CDR1 and CDR2: SNHLY and FYNNEI. The CDR3 DNA reads as TGTGCCAGCAGTGAGGGAGGCAATCAGCCCCAGCATTTT. It specifies CASSEGGNQPQHF.

The chain's CDR3 is CASSQGPGTEQFF. Written as DNA, the CDR3 is TGTGCCAGCAGCCAGGGACCAGGGACAGAGCAGTTCTTC. V and J are TRBV4-2 and TRBJ2-1, with D perhaps TRBD1 (6 bases). Germline V gene sequence: CDR1 LGHNA, CDR2 YNFKEQ. With 3 bases removed from V and 10 bases from J, the gap between germline ends came to 13 bases. CDR3 length equals 13 residues.

V gene TRBV29-1 combines with J gene TRBJ2-1; the D call may be TRBD1 or TRBD2 (6 bases each). The CDR3 is 14 residues long. Germline V gene data show CDR1 as SQVTM and CDR2 as ANQGSEA. Deletions cut 5 bases from V and 3 bases from J, with 14 bases between. CDR3 amino acids: CSVLPRGRYNEQFF. The CDR3 coding sequence is TGCAGCGTTCTCCCCCGGGGGCGCTACAATGAGCAGTTCTTC.